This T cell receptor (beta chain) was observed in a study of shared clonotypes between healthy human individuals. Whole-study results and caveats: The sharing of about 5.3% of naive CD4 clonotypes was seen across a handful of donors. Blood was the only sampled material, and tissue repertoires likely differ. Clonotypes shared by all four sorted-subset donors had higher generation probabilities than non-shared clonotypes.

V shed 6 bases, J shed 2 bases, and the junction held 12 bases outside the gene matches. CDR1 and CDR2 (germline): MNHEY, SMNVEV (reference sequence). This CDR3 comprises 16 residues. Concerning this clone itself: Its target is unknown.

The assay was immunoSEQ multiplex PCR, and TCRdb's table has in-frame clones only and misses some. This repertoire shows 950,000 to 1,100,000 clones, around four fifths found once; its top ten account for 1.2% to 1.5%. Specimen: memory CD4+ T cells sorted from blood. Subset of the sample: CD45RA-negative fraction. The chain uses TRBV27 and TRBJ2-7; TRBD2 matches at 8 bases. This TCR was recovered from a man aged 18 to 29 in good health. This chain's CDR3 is CASRRGALAGAYEQYF. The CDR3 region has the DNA TGTGCCAGCAGGCGAGGAGCTCTAGCGGGCGCCTACGAGCAGTACTTC.